Presented here are 15 T cell receptor beta chains from one specimen sequenced in a study of neurological immune-mediated disorders (dated by TCRdb to about 2019). The receptor library was made with 5' RACE. Data came from an Illumina HiSeq 2500. The public reads were reanalyzed by TCRdb: fastp trimming at Q25, MiXCR alignment, in-frame beta chains only. CDR3 protein duplicates are merged, each entry listing the most common genes and DNA. Within this sample are around 46,000 distinct CDR3 sequences, with under 2% of them counted one time only. Of the sample, around 2.1% falls within the top ten clones. The sequencing input was PBMCs. The source is a woman aged 40 to 49 with multiple sclerosis.

Many counts were recorded for this clonotype. The V call is TRBV18, the J call TRBJ2-1; D remains unclear. Per germline, CDR1 KGHSH and CDR2 LQKENI. The CDR3 covers 13 residues. The V gene lost 3 bases and the J gene lost 5 bases, with 8 bases spanning the gap. CDR3 sequence (DNA): TGTGCCAGCTCACCCGTCCGGGACAATGAGCAGTTCTTC. Residues: CASSPVRDNEQFF.

This clonotype was recorded many times. The genes are TRBV24-1 and TRBJ2-2, with 11 nucleotides matching TRBD1. Germline loops: CDR1 KGHDR, CDR2 SFDVKD. V trimming: 3 bases; J trimming: 7 bases; junction bases outside the gene matches: 6. The CDR3 spans 16 residues. The CDR3 bases are TGTGCCACCAGTGATACCGGGACAGGGGGAGTCGGGGAGCTGTTTTTT. Translating gives CATSDTGTGGVGELFF.

This clonotype came up many times. CDR3 amino acids: CASSPDGQRYGYTF. The CDR3 region has the DNA TGTGCCAGCTCACCAGACGGACAGCGCTATGGCTACACCTTC. The gene calls are TRBV18 and TRBJ1-2; D possibly corresponds to TRBD1 (6 bases). Germline V gene data show CDR1 as KGHSH and CDR2 as LQKENI. Trimming stripped 2 bases from V and 4 bases from J, with 11 bases between. The CDR3 extends over 14 amino acids.

This clonotype was counted ten times or more. In DNA form, the CDR3 reads TGTGCCAGCAGCTTAGTTCTGCCAGATACGCAGTATTTT. As protein: CASSLVLPDTQYF. The chain recombines TRBV7-2 with TRBJ2-3; no clear D. V was pared by 1 base and J by 4 bases, with 6 bases between. The germline V gene encodes CDR1 SGHTA and CDR2 FQGNSA. The length of the CDR3 is 13 residues.

This clonotype has ten or more counts. This chain connects TRBV4-1 to TRBJ2-7, with D possibly being TRBD2 (6 bases). CDR1 is MGHRA, CDR2 YSYEKL, per germline. The CDR3 loop spans 15 amino acids. The V and J ends lost 0 bases and 6 bases respectively, with 15 bases between them. The CDR3 sequence: CASSQDQGGWIEQYF. CDR3 DNA: TGCGCCAGCAGCCAAGATCAGGGAGGTTGGATCGAGCAGTACTTC.

This clonotype was observed many times. The CDR3 DNA follows: TGCAGTGCGGGAGGCAGAACTCGTGATACGCAGTATTTT. Translated, it gives CSAGGRTRDTQYF. The chain uses TRBV20-1 and TRBJ2-3; TRBD2 is a possible D gene (6 bases). V was shortened by 6 bases and J by 6 bases, with 16 bases between the two germline ends. Germline CDR1 and CDR2: DFQATT and SNEGSKA (reference sequence). The CDR3 is made up of 13 amino acids.

This clonotype was observed at least ten times. This chain connects TRBV12-5 to TRBJ1-1, with D possibly TRBD1 on 6 matching bases. Germline V CDR1 and CDR2: LGHNT, FRNRAP. The length of the CDR3 is 14 residues. Trimming took off 6 bases at V and 1 base at J, with 12 bases between the two ends. The CDR3 here is CASGLGHQNTEAFF. The CDR3 DNA is TGTGCTAGTGGGCTGGGACACCAGAACACTGAAGCTTTCTTT.

In this sample, this clonotype turned up many times. The rearrangement uses TRBV10-2 and TRBJ2-7; 7 bases line up with TRBD2. The germline gives CDR1 WSHSY, CDR2 SAAADI. CDR3 length: 15 amino acids. The J segment lost 1 base and the V segment lost 4 bases, leaving 7 bases of the junction unmatched. CDR3 region: CASSGSGAFSYEQYF. CDR3 DNA: TGCGCCAGCAGTGGAAGCGGGGCCTTTTCCTACGAGCAGTACTTC.

This clonotype came up many times. The chain combines TRBV18 with TRBJ2-4; D remains unclear. The CDR3 length is 14 residues. The V end lost 3 bases, the J end lost 5 bases, and 11 bases lay between the germline ends. Germline V CDR1 and CDR2: KGHSH, LQKENI. In DNA form, the CDR3 reads TGTGCCAGCTCACCTAAATACGTAGAAAACATTCAGTACTTC. Translating it yields CASSPKYVENIQYF.

This clonotype occurred many times. The chain uses TRBV12-3 or TRBV12-4 and TRBJ1-5, with D unclear. The germline V and J ends were trimmed by 5 bases and 11 bases, with 19 bases remaining between them. The CDR3 sequence is 14 residues long. The DNA of the CDR3 is TGTGCCAGCAGTCCCCGCGGAGGGAGGTCGGCCCAGCATTTT. Its translation: CASSPRGGRSAQHF.

This clonotype occurred many times. As DNA, the CDR3 is TGTGCCAGCAGCTTGGTCCCTCGGACAGGGGCTGAAGCTTTCTTT. This gives the protein CASSLVPRTGAEAFF. The genes are TRBV5-5 and TRBJ1-1, with TRBD1 matching over 9 bases. Germline V lookup: CDR1 SGHKS, CDR2 YYEKEE (reference sequence). The CDR3 is made up of 15 amino acids. Trimming removed 0 bases from V and 6 bases from J; junction bases left unmatched: 6.

In its sample, this clonotype was seen many times. The V and J genes are TRBV20-1 and TRBJ1-1; TRBD1 is a possible D gene (5 bases). The germline V and J ends were trimmed by 3 bases and 1 base, with 12 bases remaining between them. Germline V gene sequence: CDR1 DFQATT, CDR2 SNEGSKA (reference sequence). This CDR3 comprises 14 residues. Written as DNA, the CDR3 is TGCAGTGCTAGCTTCGCGGGGCCGAACACTGAAGCTTTCTTT. This translates into CSASFAGPNTEAFF.

Ten or more counts support this clonotype. J is TRBJ2-7 and V is TRBV18; 7 positions match TRBD1. The CDR3 totals 13 residues. The trim removed 5 bases at V and 7 bases at J, leaving 8 bases unmatched. Per germline, CDR1 KGHSH and CDR2 LQKENI. The CDR3 DNA is TGTGCCAGCTCAACTGGACAGGTAGGAGAGCAGTACTTC. Amino acid sequence: CASSTGQVGEQYF. The whole variable domain, remainder taken from reference TRBV18 and TRBJ2-7, is NAGVMQNPRHLVRRRGQEARLRCSPMKGHSHVYWYRQLPEEGLKFMVYLQKENIIDESGMPKERFSAEFPKEGPSILRIQQVVRGDSAAYFCASSTGQVGEQYFGPGTRLTVT.

This clonotype was detected many times. The V call is TRBV20-1, the J call TRBJ2-1; D is possibly TRBD1 (6 bases). This CDR3 is built from 14 residues. Germline CDR1 is DFQATT and CDR2 is SNEGSKA (reference sequence). The V gene lost 7 bases and the J gene lost 5 bases, with 18 bases spanning the gap. Written as DNA, the CDR3 is TGCAGTGTAGGGGGTAAAGTGATGAACAATGAGCAGTTCTTC. Encoded protein: CSVGGKVMNNEQFF.

The table lists this clonotype with many counts. V and J are TRBV4-1 and TRBJ1-5; TRBD1 might be the D (5 bases). The CDR3 consists of 17 residues. The germline gives CDR1 MGHRA, CDR2 YSYEKL. Trimming stripped 0 bases from V and 0 bases from J, with 12 bases between. CDR3: CASSQEGARGSNQPQHF. CDR3 nucleotides: TGCGCCAGCAGCCAAGAGGGAGCGAGGGGTAGCAATCAGCCCCAGCATTTT.